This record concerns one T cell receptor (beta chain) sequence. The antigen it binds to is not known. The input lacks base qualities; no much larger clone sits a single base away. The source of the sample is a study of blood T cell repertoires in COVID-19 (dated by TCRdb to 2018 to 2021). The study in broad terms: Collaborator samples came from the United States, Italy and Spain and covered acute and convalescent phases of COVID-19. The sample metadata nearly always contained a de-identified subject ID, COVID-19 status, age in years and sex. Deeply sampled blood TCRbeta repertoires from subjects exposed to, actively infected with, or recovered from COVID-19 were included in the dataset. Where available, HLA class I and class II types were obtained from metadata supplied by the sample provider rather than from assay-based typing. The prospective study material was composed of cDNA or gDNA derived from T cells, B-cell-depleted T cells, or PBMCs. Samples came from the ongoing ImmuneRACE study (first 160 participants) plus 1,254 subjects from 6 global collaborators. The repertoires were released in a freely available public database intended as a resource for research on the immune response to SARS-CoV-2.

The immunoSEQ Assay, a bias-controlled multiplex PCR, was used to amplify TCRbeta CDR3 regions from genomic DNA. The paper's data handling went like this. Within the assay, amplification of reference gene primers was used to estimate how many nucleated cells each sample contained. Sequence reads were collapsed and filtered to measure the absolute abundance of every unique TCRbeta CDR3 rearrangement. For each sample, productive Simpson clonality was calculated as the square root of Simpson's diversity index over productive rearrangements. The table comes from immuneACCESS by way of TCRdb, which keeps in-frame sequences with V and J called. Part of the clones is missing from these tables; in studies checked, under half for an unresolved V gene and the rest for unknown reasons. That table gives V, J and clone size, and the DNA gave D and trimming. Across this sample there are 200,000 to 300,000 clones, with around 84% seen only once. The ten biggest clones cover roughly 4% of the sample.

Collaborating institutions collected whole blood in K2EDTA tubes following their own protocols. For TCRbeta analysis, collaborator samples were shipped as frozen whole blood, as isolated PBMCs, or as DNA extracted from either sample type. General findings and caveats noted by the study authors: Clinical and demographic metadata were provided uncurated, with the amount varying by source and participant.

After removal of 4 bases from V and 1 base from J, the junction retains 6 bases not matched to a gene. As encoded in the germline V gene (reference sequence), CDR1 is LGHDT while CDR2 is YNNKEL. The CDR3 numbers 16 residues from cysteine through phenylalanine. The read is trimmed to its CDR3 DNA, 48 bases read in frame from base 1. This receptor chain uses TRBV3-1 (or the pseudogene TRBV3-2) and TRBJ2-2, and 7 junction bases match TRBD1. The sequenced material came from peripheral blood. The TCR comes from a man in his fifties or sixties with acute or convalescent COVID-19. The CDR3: CASSRTTGLNTGELFF. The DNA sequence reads TGTGCCAGCAGCCGCACGACAGGGTTGAACACCGGGGAGCTGTTTTTT.